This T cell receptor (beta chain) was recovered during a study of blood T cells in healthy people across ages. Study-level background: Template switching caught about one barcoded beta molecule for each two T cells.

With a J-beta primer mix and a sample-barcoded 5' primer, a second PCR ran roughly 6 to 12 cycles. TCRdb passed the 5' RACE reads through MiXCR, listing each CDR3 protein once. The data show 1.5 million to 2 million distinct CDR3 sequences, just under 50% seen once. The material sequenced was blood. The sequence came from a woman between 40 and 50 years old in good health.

The CDR3 coding sequence is TGTGCCAGCAGTTACTCATTCCCCGCGGCCGGTCAGCCCCAGCATTTT. Its translation: CASSYSFPAAGQPQHF. The V call is TRBV6-5, the J call TRBJ1-5; no clear D. In germline, CDR1 is MNHEY, CDR2 SVGAGI. The V gene lost 0 bases and the J gene lost 6 bases, with 15 bases spanning the gap. CDR3 length: 16 amino acids.